One and the same sample provided the 22 T cell receptor beta chains below, sequenced in a study of a mutant IDH1 vaccine in newly diagnosed glioma. TCRdb keeps only in-frame clones here, not all; method: immunoSEQ multiplex PCR. The data contain about 31,000 clones, more than 80% of them singletons. Noted time point: week 47, end of study. The content of each vaccine dose was 300 ug of mutant IDH1 20-mer peptide, and topical imiquimod accompanied it. Their antigens remain unidentified. The sequences come from PBMCs, collected from a glioma patient whose treatment included an IDH1 peptide vaccine. Every receptor here comes from a woman between 40 and 55 years old with glioma.

V gene TRBV4-1 combines with J gene TRBJ2-7; D gene ambiguous. Trimming cost V 4 bases and J 1 base, with 11 bases left between them. Germline V gene lookup returns CDR1 MGHRA and CDR2 YSYEKL. This CDR3 spans 14 amino acids. The CDR3 DNA reads TGCGCCAGCAGCCCAAAGGGCCTATCCTACGAGCAGTACTTC. Amino acid sequence: CASSPKGLSYEQYF.

This chain connects TRBV5-5 to TRBJ1-2; the match to TRBD1 covers 9 bases. Unmatched junction bases numbered 9, after V lost 5 bases and J lost 7 bases. Germline lookup yields CDR1 SGHKS and CDR2 YYEKEE (reference sequence). This CDR3 comprises 14 residues. Written as DNA, the CDR3 is TGTGCCAGCAGACCTACCGGGACAGGGTTTGGCTACACCTTC. It encodes CASRPTGTGFGYTF.

This chain links TRBV9 with TRBJ2-1; D might be TRBD2 (7 bases). V lost 2 bases, J lost 4 bases, and 13 bases lay in between. There are 15 residues in the CDR3. CDR1 is SGDLS, CDR2 YYNGEE, per germline. The DNA for the CDR3 is TGTGCCAGCAGCGTCAGGGAGGGGGTATACAATGAGCAGTTCTTC. As protein: CASSVREGVYNEQFF.

This clone has only a few counts. This CDR3 reads CASSAQEGQIYEQYF. CDR3 sequence (DNA): TGTGCCAGCAGCGCCCAAGAGGGACAAATCTACGAGCAGTACTTC. The chain employs TRBV7-6 and TRBJ2-7; D possibly corresponds to TRBD1 (6 bases). Germline CDR1 is SGHVS and CDR2 is FNYEAQ. This CDR3 spans 15 amino acids. Trimming shortened V by 5 bases and J by 3 bases, and 17 bases separated the two germline ends.

This sequence joins TRBV4-1 and TRBJ2-2; D is possibly TRBD1 or TRBD2 (6 bases each). Trimming took 9 bases from V and 3 from J, leaving 8 bases between them. The CDR3 contains 12 residues. In germline, CDR1 is MGHRA, CDR2 YSYEKL. The CDR3 protein is CASRGDTGELFF. Written as DNA, the CDR3 is TGCGCCAGTAGGGGGGACACCGGGGAGCTGTTTTTT.

This clone was seen a few times. V usage is TRBV2 and J usage is TRBJ1-1; D remains unclear. Looked up from germline, CDR1 is SNHLY and CDR2 is FYNNEI. The CDR3 totals 14 residues. V was cut by 3 bases and J by 6 bases, with 14 bases left in between. For the CDR3, the DNA is TGTGCCAGCAGTGAGTCGGGGAATCTCTCTGAAGCTTTCTTT. As protein: CASSESGNLSEAFF.

Only one count was recorded for this clone. This chain joins TRBV7-8 and TRBJ2-7; D is perhaps TRBD2 (7 bases). Trimming left V 3 bases short and J 3 bases short, with 15 bases between. This CDR3 has 15 amino acids. CDR1 and CDR2 (germline): SGHVS, FQNEAQ. The CDR3 DNA reads TGTGCCAGCAGCTTGGCTTCGGGGGGCTTCTACGAGCAGTACTTC. Protein: CASSLASGGFYEQYF. The full variable domain, its missing parts supplied by reference TRBV7-8 and TRBJ2-7, is GAGVSQSPRYKVAKRGQDVALRCDPISGHVSLFWYQQALGQGPEFLTYFQNEAQLDKSGLPSDRFFAERPEGSVSTLKIQRTQQEDSAVYLCASSLASGGFYEQYFGPGTRLTVT.

J is TRBJ2-6 and V is TRBV4-2; TRBD2 matches 16 bases. Trimming cost V 4 bases and J 1 base; bases outside gene matches: 13. The CDR3 has 22 amino acids. Germline values: CDR1 LGHNA, CDR2 YNFKEQ. DNA of the CDR3: TGTGCCAGCAGCCTCCGCCTTGGGGGACTAGCGGGAGGGAAGTCTGGGGCCAACGTCCTGACTTTC. Its translation: CASSLRLGGLAGGKSGANVLTF.

The V and J genes are TRBV18 and TRBJ1-3; no definite D call. The CDR3 is made up of 15 amino acids. Trimming shortened V by 2 bases and J by 4 bases, and 12 bases separated the two germline ends. Germline V lookup: CDR1 KGHSH, CDR2 LQKENI. The CDR3 region has the DNA TGTGCCAGCTCACCATGGGCGAGGGAAGGAAACACCATATATTTT. It codes for CASSPWAREGNTIYF. The full variable domain, in which reference TRBV18 and TRBJ1-3 provide the parts outside the CDR3, is NAGVMQNPRHLVRRRGQEARLRCSPMKGHSHVYWYRQLPEEGLKFMVYLQKENIIDESGMPKERFSAEFPKEGPSILRIQQVVRGDSAAYFCASSPWAREGNTIYFGEGSWLTVV.

The chain is built from TRBV30 and TRBJ1-3, with D unresolved. CDR3 length: 14 amino acids. With 4 bases removed from V and 0 bases from J, the gap between germline ends came to 10 bases. The germline gives CDR1 GTSNPN, CDR2 SVGIG (reference sequence). The CDR3 bases are TGTGCCTGGATCGGGCGCCTCTCTGGAAACACCATATATTTT. Amino acids: CAWIGRLSGNTIYF.

The chain couples TRBV5-4 to TRBJ2-3; 7 nucleotides agree with TRBD2. Germline V gene lookup returns CDR1 SGHNT and CDR2 YYREEE (reference sequence). There are 14 residues in the CDR3. With 5 bases clipped from V and 2 bases from J, the junction kept 5 bases outside the gene matches. This chain's CDR3 is CASSWGGTTDTQYF. Written as DNA, the CDR3 is TGTGCCAGCAGTTGGGGGGGAACCACAGATACGCAGTATTTT.

This clone was detected a few times. This rearrangement joins TRBV19 to TRBJ1-5; 9 nucleotides match TRBD1. The germline CDR1 and CDR2 sequences are LNHDA and SQIVND (reference sequence). The CDR3 covers 16 residues. J was trimmed by 8 bases and V by 3 bases; bases with no gene match: 11. The CDR3 sequence: CASSMGQGSGWEPQHF. The DNA of the CDR3 is TGTGCCAGTAGTATGGGACAGGGATCGGGTTGGGAGCCCCAGCATTTT.

This chain joins TRBV10-1 and TRBJ2-2, with 9 bases fitting TRBD2. The junction had 14 bases not matched to a gene; V was cut back by 8 bases and J by 4 bases. The CDR3 extends over 17 amino acids. Per germline, CDR1 WNHNN and CDR2 SYGVQD (reference sequence). The CDR3 bases are TGCGCCAGCCGCCGGTCGATTCTAGCGGGACCCACCGGGGAGCTGTTTTTT. Translated, it gives CASRRSILAGPTGELFF.

The rearrangement uses TRBV29-1 and TRBJ2-3, with 8 bases lining up with TRBD2. The V and J ends lost 7 bases and 4 bases, in that order; junction bases with no gene match: 4. The germline V gene encodes CDR1 SQVTM and CDR2 ANQGSEA. This CDR3 is 12 amino acids long. The CDR3 coding sequence is TGCAGCGCCATGGGACTAGCAGATACGCAGTATTTT. Its translation is CSAMGLADTQYF.

The sample holds one count of this clone. The rearrangement links TRBV5-1 to TRBJ1-6; 7 bases agree with TRBD1. The CDR3 has 14 amino acids. Germline values: CDR1 SGHRS, CDR2 YFSETQ. J gave up 9 bases and V 1 base, and 4 bases lay outside the gene matches. The DNA for the CDR3 is TGCGCCAGCAGCTTGACAGGGGTTCTTTCACCCCTCCACTTT. Protein: CASSLTGVLSPLHF.

The chain has TRBV28 and TRBJ1-1, with 10 bases that match TRBD1. The J segment lost 4 bases and the V segment lost 3 bases, leaving 2 bases of the junction unmatched. Germline CDR1 and CDR2: MDHEN and SYDVKM. The CDR3 extends over 14 amino acids. The CDR3 region has the DNA TGTGCCAGCAGTTTCCGACAGGGGGCCACTGAAGCTTTCTTT. This codes for CASSFRQGATEAFF.

The chain couples TRBV7-8 to TRBJ2-3, with TRBD2 matching 10 bases. Germline trimming cut 8 bases from V and 0 bases from J; bases unmatched to any gene: 5. Germline V CDR1 and CDR2: SGHVS, FQNEAQ. This CDR3 region has 15 residues. The CDR3 DNA is TGTGCCAGCGATAGCGGGAGGCCTAGCACAGATACGCAGTATTTT. This sequence encodes CASDSGRPSTDTQYF.

This chain connects TRBV5-1 to TRBJ2-5; 7 bases fit TRBD2. The CDR3 length is 15 residues. J lost 5 bases, V lost 5 bases, and 12 bases had no gene match. Germline lookup yields CDR1 SGHRS and CDR2 YFSETQ. The CDR3 sequence: CASRGLWEGRETQYF. CDR3 in DNA: TGCGCCAGCAGGGGATTGTGGGAGGGCCGGGAGACCCAGTACTTC. The full variable domain, completed using reference TRBV5-1 and TRBJ2-5, is KAGVTQTPRYLIKTRGQQVTLSCSPISGHRSVSWYQQTPGQGLQFLFEYFSETQRNKGNFPGRFSGRQFSNSRSEMNVSTLELGDSALYLCASRGLWEGRETQYFGPGTRLLVL.

The chain has TRBV14 and TRBJ2-3; TRBD2 matches 10 bases. Looked up from germline, CDR1 is SGHDN and CDR2 is FVKESK. V lost 4 bases to trimming and J lost 2 bases; unmatched junction nucleotides: 3. The CDR3 totals 15 residues. The CDR3 protein is CASSPLAGPTDTQYF. The CDR3, as DNA: TGTGCCAGCAGCCCACTAGCGGGACCCACAGATACGCAGTATTTT.

The J gene is TRBJ2-4, the V gene TRBV10-3; D tentatively fits TRBD1 or TRBD2 (5 bases each). The CDR3 runs to 15 residues. In germline, CDR1 is ENHRY, CDR2 SYGVKD. Trimming took 3 bases from V and 8 from J, leaving 17 bases between them. CDR3 DNA sequence: TGTGCCATCAGTGATGGGGGATTAGTCGGATACATTCAGTACTTC. The encoded protein is CAISDGGLVGYIQYF.

This clone has only one observation. V is TRBV7-2 and J is TRBJ2-7, with D possibly TRBD2 on 6 matching bases. V shed 2 bases and J shed 3 bases, with 11 bases lying between them. The CDR3 spans 14 residues. CDR1 is SGHTA, CDR2 FQGNSA, per germline. The CDR3 region has the DNA TGTGCCAGCAGCTTACGGGGGAGAAGCTACGAGCAGTACTTC. Residues: CASSLRGRSYEQYF.

The gene calls are TRBV19 and TRBJ2-2; 16 bases line up with TRBD2. The CDR3 sequence is 17 residues long. The V gene's germline CDR1 is LNHDA and CDR2 SQIVND (reference sequence). V dropped 5 bases and J dropped 4; count of bases not matched to a gene: 4. The CDR3 protein is CASSGTSGGAFTGELFF. CDR3 DNA sequence: TGTGCCAGTAGTGGGACTAGCGGGGGGGCCTTCACCGGGGAGCTGTTTTTT.